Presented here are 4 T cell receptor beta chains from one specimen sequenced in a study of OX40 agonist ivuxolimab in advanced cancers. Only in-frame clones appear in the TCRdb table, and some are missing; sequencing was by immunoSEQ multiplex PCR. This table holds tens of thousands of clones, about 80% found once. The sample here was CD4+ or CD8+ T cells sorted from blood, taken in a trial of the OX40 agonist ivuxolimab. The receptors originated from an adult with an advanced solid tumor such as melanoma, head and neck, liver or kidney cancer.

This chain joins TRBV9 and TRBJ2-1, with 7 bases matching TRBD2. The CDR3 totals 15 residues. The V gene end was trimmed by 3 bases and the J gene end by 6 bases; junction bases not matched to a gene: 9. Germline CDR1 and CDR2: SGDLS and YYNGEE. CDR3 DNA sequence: TGTGCCAGCAGCGCGGGACTACCGGTTATCAATGAGCAGTTCTTC. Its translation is CASSAGLPVINEQFF. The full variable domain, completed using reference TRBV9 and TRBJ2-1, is DSGVTQTPKHLITATGQRVTLRCSPRSGDLSVYWYQQSLDQGLQFLIQYYNGEERAKGNILERFSAQQFPDLHSELNLSSLELGDSALYFCASSAGLPVINEQFFGPGTRLTVL.

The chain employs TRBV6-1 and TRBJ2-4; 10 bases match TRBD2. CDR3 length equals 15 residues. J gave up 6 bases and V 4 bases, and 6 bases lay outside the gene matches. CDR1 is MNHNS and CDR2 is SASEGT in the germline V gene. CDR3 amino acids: CASSGIAGGLNIQYF. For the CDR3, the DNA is TGTGCCAGCAGTGGAATAGCGGGGGGCCTAAACATTCAGTACTTC.

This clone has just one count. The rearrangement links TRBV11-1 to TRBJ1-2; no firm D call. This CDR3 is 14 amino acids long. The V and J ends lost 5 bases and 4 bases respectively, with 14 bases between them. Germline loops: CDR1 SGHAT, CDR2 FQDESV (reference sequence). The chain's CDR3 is CASSPSKGFYGYTF. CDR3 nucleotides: TGTGCCAGCAGCCCGTCAAAAGGTTTCTATGGCTACACCTTC.

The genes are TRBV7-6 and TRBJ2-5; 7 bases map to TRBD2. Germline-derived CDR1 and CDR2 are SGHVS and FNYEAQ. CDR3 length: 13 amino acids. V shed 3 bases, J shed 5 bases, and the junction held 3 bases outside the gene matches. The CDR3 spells CASSLGGRETQYF. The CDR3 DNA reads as TGTGCCAGCAGCTTGGGGGGGAGGGAGACCCAGTACTTC.